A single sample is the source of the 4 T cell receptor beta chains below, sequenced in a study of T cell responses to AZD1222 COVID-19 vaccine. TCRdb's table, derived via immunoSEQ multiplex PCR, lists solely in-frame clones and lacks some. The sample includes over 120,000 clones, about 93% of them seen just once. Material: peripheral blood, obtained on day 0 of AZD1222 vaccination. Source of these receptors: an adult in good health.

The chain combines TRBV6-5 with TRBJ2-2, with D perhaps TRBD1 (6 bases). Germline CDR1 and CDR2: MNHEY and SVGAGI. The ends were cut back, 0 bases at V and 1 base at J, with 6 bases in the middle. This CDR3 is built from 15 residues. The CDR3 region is CASSYSGQNTGELFF. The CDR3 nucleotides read TGTGCCAGCAGTTACTCGGGACAGAACACCGGGGAGCTGTTTTTT.

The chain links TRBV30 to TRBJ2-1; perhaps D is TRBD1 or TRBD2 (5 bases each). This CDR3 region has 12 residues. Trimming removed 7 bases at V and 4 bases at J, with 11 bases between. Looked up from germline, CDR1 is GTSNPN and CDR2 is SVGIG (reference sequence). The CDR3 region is CASYGAYNEQFF. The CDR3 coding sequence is TGTGCCTCCTACGGGGCGTACAATGAGCAGTTCTTC.

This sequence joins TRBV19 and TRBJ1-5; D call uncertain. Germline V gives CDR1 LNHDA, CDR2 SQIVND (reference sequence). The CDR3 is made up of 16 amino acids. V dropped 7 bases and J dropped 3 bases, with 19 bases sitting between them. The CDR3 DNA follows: TGTGCCAGTACCCCACCCGTGAGACGGAACAATCAGCCCCAGCATTTT. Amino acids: CASTPPVRRNNQPQHF.

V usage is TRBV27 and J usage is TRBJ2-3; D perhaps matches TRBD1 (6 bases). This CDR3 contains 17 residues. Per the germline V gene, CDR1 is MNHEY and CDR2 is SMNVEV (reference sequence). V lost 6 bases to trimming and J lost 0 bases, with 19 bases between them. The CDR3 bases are TGTGCCAGCAGCCCCAGGACAGTGAGAGCTAGCACAGATACGCAGTATTTT. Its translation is CASSPRTVRASTDTQYF.